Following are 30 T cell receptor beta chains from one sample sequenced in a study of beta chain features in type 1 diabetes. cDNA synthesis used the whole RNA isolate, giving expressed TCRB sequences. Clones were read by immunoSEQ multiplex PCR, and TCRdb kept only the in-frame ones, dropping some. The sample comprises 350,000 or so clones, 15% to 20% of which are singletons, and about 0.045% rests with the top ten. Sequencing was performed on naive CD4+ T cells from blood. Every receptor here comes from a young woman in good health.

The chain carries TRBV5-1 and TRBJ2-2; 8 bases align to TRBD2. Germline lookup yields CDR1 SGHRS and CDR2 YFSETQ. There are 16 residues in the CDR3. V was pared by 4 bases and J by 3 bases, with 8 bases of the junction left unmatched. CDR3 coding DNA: TGCGCCAGCAGCCCCTTGGGAGCGGGAGACACCGGGGAGCTGTTTTTT. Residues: CASSPLGAGDTGELFF.

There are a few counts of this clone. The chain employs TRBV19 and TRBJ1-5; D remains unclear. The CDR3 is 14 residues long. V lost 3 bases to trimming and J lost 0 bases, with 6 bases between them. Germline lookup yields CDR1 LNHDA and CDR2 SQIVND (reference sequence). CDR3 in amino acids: CASSIYDSNQPQHF. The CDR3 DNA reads TGTGCCAGTAGTATCTACGATAGCAATCAGCCCCAGCATTTT. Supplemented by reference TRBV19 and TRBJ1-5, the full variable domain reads DGGITQSPKYLFRKEGQNVTLSCEQNLNHDAMYWYRQDPGQGLRLIYYSQIVNDFQKGDIAEGYSVSREKKESFPLTVTSAQKNPTAFYLCASSIYDSNQPQHFGDGTRLSIL.

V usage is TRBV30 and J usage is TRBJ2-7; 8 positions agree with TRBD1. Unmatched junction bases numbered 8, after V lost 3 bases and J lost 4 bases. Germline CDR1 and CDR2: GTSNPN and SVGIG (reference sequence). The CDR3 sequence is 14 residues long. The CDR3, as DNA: TGTGCCTGGAGGCTACAGGGGGTCATGTACGAGCAGTACTTC. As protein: CAWRLQGVMYEQYF.

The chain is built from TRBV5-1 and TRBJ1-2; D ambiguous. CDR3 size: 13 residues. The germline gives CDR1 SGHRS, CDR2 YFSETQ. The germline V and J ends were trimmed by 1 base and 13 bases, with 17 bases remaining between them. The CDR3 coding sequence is TGCGCCAGCAGCTTGAGCCAGGATCTTCGTTTCACCTTC. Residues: CASSLSQDLRFTF.

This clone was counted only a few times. The CDR3 bases are TGCGCCAGCAACGACGGGGTGGAGACCCAGTACTTC. Protein: CASNDGVETQYF. The V and J genes are TRBV5-1 and TRBJ2-5, with D tentatively TRBD2 (5 bases). There are 12 residues in the CDR3. Germline-derived CDR1 and CDR2 are SGHRS and YFSETQ. Trimming pared 6 bases from V and 5 bases from J, leaving 11 bases between.

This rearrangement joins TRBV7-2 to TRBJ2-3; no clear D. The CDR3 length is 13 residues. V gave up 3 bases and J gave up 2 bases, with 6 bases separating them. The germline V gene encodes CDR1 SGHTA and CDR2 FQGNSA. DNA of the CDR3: TGTGCCAGCAGCTTCCCAAACACAGATACGCAGTATTTT. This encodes CASSFPNTDTQYF.

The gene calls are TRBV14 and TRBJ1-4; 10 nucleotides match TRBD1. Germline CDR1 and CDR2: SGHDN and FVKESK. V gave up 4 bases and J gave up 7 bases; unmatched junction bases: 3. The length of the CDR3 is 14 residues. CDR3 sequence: CASSPDRGVEKLFF. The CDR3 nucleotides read TGTGCCAGCAGCCCGGACAGGGGGGTTGAAAAACTGTTTTTT.

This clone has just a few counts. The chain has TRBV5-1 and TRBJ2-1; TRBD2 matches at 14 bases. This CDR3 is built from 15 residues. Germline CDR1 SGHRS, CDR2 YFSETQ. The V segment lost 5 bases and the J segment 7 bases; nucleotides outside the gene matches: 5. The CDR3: CASSPGLAGVNEQFF. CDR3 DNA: TGCGCCAGCAGTCCGGGACTAGCGGGAGTTAATGAGCAGTTCTTC. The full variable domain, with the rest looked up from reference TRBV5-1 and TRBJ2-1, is KAGVTQTPRYLIKTRGQQVTLSCSPISGHRSVSWYQQTPGQGLQFLFEYFSETQRNKGNFPGRFSGRQFSNSRSEMNVSTLELGDSALYLCASSPGLAGVNEQFFGPGTRLTVL.

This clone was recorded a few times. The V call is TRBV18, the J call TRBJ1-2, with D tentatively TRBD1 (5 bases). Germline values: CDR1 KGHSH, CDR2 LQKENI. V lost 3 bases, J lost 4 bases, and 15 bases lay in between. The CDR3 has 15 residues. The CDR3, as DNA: TGTGCCAGCTCACCCTTGACAGACCCCCCCTATGGCTACACCTTC. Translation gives CASSPLTDPPYGYTF.

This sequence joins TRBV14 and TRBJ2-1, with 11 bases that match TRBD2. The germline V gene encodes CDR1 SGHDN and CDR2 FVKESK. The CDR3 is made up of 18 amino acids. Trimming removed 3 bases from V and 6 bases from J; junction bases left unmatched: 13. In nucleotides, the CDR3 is TGTGCCAGCAGCCAGGTTATATCTAGCGGGAGGATGGGCAATGAGCAGTTCTTC. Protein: CASSQVISSGRMGNEQFF. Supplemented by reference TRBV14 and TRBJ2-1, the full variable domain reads EAGVTQFPSHSVIEKGQTVTLRCDPISGHDNLYWYRRVMGKEIKFLLHFVKESKQDESGMPNNRFLAERTGGTYSTLKVQPAELEDSGVYFCASSQVISSGRMGNEQFFGPGTRLTVL.

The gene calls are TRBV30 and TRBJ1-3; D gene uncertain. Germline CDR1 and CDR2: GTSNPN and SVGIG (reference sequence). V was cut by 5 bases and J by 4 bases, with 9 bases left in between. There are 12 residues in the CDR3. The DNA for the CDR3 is TGTGCCTGGGGCCCCCGCGGAAACACCATATATTTT. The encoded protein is CAWGPRGNTIYF.

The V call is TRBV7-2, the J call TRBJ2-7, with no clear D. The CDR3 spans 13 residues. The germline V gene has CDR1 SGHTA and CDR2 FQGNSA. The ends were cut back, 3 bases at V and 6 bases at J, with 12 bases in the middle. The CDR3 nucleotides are TGTGCCAGCAGCTTTCTACAGAATAGCGAGCAGTACTTC. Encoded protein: CASSFLQNSEQYF.

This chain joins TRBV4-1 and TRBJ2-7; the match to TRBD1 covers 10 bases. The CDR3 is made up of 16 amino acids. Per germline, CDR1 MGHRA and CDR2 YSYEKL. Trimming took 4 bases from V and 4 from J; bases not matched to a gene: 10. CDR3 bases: TGCGCCAGCAGCCCCCAGGCGGACAGGGGGAAATACGAGCAGTACTTC. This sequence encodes CASSPQADRGKYEQYF.

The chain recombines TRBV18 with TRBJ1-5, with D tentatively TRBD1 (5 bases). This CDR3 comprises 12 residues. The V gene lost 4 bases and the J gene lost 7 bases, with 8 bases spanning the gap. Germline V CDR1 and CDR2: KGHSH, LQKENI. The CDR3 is CASSQAGQPQHF. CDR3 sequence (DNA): TGTGCCAGCTCACAAGCAGGGCAGCCCCAGCATTTT.

The DNA for the CDR3 is TGTGCCAGCAGGATAGACAGCAGCTCCTACGAGCAGTACTTC. It is translated as CASRIDSSSYEQYF. This rearrangement joins TRBV9 to TRBJ2-7, with D perhaps TRBD1 (5 bases). There are 14 residues in the CDR3. CDR1 SGDLS and CDR2 YYNGEE come from the germline V gene. The ends were cut back, 5 bases at V and 0 bases at J, with 12 bases in the middle.

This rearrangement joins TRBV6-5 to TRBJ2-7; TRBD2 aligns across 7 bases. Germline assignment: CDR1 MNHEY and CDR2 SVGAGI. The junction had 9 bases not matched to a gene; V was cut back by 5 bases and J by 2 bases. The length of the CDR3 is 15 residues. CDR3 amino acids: CASSRSSSGAYEQYF. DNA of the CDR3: TGTGCCAGCAGTCGTAGCTCTAGCGGTGCCTACGAGCAGTACTTC.

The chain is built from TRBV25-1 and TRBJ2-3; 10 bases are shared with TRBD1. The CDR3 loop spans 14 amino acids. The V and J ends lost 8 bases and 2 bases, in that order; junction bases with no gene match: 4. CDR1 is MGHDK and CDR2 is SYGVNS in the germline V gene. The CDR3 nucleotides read TGTGCCAGCGGGGGGACAGGGGTCACAGATACGCAGTATTTT. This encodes CASGGTGVTDTQYF.

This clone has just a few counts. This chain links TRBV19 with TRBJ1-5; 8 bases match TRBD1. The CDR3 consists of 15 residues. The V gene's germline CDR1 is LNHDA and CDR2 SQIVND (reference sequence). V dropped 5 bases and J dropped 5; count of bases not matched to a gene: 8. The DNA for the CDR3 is TGTGCCAGTAGTCCAGCGGGACAGGTTCATCAGCCCCAGCATTTT. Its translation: CASSPAGQVHQPQHF.

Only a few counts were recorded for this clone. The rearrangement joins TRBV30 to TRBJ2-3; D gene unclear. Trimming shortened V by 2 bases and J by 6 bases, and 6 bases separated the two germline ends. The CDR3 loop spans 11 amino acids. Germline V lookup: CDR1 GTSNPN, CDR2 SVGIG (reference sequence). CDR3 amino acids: CAWSPQDTQYF. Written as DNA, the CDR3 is TGTGCCTGGAGTCCACAGGATACGCAGTATTTT.

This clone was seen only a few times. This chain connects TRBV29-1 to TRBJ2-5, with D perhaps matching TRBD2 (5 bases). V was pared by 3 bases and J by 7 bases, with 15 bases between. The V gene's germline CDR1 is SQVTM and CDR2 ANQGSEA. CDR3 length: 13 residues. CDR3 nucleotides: TGCAGCGTTGAGACCCCAGGCGGAGGGACCCAGTACTTC. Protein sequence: CSVETPGGGTQYF.

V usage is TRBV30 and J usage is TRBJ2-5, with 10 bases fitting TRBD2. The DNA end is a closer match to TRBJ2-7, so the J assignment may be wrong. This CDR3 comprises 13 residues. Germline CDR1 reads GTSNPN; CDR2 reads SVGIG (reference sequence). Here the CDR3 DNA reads TGTGCCTGGAGAGGCCTAGCGGGAGTCGAGCAGTACTTC. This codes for CAWRGLAGVEQYF.

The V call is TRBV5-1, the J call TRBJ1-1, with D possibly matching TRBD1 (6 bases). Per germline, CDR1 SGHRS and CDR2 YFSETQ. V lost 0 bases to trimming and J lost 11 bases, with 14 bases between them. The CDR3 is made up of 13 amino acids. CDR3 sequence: CASSLGQDSDAFF. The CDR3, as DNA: TGCGCCAGCAGCTTGGGACAGGATAGTGATGCTTTCTTT.

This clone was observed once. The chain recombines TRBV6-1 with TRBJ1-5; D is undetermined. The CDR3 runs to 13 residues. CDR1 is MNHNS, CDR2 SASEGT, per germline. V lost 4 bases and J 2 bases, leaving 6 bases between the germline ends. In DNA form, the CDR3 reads TGTGCCAGCAGTGTGGCAGGCAATCAGCCCCAGCATTTT. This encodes CASSVAGNQPQHF.

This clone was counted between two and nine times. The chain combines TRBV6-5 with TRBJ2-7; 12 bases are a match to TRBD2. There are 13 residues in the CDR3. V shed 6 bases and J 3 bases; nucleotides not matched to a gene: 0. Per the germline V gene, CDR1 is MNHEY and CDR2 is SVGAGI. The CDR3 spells CASRLAGGYEQYF. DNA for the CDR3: TGTGCCAGCAGACTAGCGGGAGGCTACGAGCAGTACTTC.

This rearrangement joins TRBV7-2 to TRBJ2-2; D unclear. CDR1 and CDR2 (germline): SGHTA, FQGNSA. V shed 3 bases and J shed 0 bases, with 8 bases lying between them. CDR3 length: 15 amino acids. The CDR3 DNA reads TGTGCCAGCAGCTTCCGACAAACGAACACCGGGGAGCTGTTTTTT. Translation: CASSFRQTNTGELFF.

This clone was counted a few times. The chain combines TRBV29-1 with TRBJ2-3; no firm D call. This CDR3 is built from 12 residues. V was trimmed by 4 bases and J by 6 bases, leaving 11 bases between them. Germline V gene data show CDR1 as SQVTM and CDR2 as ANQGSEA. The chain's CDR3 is CSVVRDWDTQYF. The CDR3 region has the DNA TGCAGCGTTGTTCGAGATTGGGATACGCAGTATTTT.

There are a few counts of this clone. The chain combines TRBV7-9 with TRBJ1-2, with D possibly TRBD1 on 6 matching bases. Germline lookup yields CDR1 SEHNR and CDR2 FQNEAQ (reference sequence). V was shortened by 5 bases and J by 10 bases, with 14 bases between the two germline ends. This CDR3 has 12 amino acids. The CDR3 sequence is CASSPGQWDYTF. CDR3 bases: TGTGCCAGCAGCCCGGGACAATGGGACTACACCTTC.

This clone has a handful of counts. The CDR3 spells CSVKQGLRETQYF. CDR3 nucleotides: TGCAGCGTTAAACAGGGCCTCCGAGAGACCCAGTACTTC. V is TRBV29-1 and J is TRBJ2-5; tentative D call: TRBD1 (6 bases). V lost 5 bases, J lost 4 bases, and 14 bases lay in between. The CDR3 length is 13 residues. Germline V CDR1 and CDR2: SQVTM, ANQGSEA.

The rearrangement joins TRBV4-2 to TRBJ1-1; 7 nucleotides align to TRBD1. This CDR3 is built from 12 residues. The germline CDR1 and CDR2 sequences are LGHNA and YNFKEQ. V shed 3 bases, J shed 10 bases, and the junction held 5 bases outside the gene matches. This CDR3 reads CASSHDRAGAFF. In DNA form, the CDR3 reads TGTGCCAGCAGCCATGACAGGGCGGGAGCTTTCTTT.

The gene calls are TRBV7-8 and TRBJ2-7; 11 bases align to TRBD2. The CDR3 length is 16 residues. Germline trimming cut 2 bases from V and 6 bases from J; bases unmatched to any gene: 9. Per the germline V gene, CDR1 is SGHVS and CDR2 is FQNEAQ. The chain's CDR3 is CASSLSLLAGVAEQYF. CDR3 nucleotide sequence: TGTGCCAGCAGCTTATCCCTACTAGCGGGAGTGGCCGAGCAGTACTTC.